One sample yielded the 2 T cell receptor beta chains listed below, sequenced in a study of blood T cell repertoires in COVID-19. TCRdb's table, derived via immunoSEQ multiplex PCR, lists solely in-frame clones and lacks some. Here the sample spans around 130,000 clones, over 80% being singletons. Specimen: peripheral blood. These receptors were obtained from a man between 65 and 85 years old with acute or convalescent COVID-19.

The J gene is TRBJ1-1, the V gene TRBV5-1; 8 bases align to TRBD1. Per germline, CDR1 SGHRS and CDR2 YFSETQ. The CDR3 has 14 residues. Trimming took 4 bases from V and 1 from J; bases not matched to a gene: 3. The CDR3 reads CASSPQGANTEAFF. The CDR3 DNA is TGCGCCAGCAGCCCGCAGGGGGCGAACACTGAAGCTTTCTTT.

V and J are TRBV15 and TRBJ2-7; 7 nucleotides match TRBD1. The CDR3 length is 12 residues. J lost 3 bases, V lost 6 bases, and 2 bases had no gene match. Germline V gene sequence: CDR1 LNHNV, CDR2 YYDKDF (reference sequence). The CDR3 reads CATSPGGYEQYF. For the CDR3, the DNA is TGTGCCACCAGTCCAGGGGGCTACGAGCAGTACTTC. The full variable domain, with the rest looked up from reference TRBV15 and TRBJ2-7, is DAMVIQNPRYQVTQFGKPVTLSCSQTLNHNVMYWYQQKSSQAPKLLFHYYDKDFNNEADTPDNFQSRRPNTSFCFLDIRSPGLGDTAMYLCATSPGGYEQYFGPGTRLTVT.